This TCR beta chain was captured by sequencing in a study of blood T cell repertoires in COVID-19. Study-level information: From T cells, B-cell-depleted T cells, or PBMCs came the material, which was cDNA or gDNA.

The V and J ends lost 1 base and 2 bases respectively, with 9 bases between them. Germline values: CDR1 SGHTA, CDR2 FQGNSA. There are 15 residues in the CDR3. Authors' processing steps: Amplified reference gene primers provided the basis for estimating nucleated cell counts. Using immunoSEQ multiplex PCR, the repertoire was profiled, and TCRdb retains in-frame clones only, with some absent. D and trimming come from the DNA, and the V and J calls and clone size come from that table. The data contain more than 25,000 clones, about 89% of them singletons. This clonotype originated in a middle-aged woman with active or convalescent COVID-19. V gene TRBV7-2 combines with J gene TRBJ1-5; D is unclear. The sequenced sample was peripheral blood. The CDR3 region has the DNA TGTGCCAGCAGCTTAGGAGGAATCGGCAATCAGCCCCAGCATTTT. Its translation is CASSLGGIGNQPQHF.